Following are 4 T cell receptor beta chains from one sample sequenced in a study of shared clonotypes between healthy human individuals. Measured with immunoSEQ multiplex PCR; TCRdb has only the in-frame clones, and not every one. The sample contains 2.3 million or so clones, about 92% of which appear only once. Sequencing was done on a sample of naive CD4+ T cells from PBMCs. Subset here: CD45RA+ positively selected. The source of these receptors is a man aged 18 to 30 in good health. Some clones in this sample may be carry-over from other donors' samples.

Regarding this clone: Within the sample, other DNA sequences also encode this same CDR3. V and J are TRBV7-2 and TRBJ2-6; D gene uncertain. Germline-derived CDR1 and CDR2 are SGHTA and FQGNSA. Between the trimmed V and J ends, which lost 1 base and 0 bases, there was a span of 7 bases. This CDR3 contains 16 residues. For the CDR3, the DNA is TGTGCCAGCAGCTTAGTGGCCGCCTCTGGGGCCAACGTCCTGACTTTC. Encoded protein: CASSLVAASGANVLTF.

The chain couples TRBV28 to TRBJ2-1; 13 positions agree with TRBD2. This CDR3 comprises 17 residues. From germline, CDR1 is MDHEN and CDR2 SYDVKM. The ends lost 6 bases at V and 0 bases at J; junction bases unmatched: 5. DNA of the CDR3: TGTGCCAGCAGCCCGACTAGCGGGAGGTACTCCTACAATGAGCAGTTCTTC. Its translation: CASSPTSGRYSYNEQFF. The full variable domain, rest sourced from reference TRBV28 and TRBJ2-1, is DVKVTQSSRYLVKRTGEKVFLECVQDMDHENMFWYRQDPGLGLRLIYFSYDVKMKEKGDIPEGYSVSREKKERFSLILESASTNQTSMYLCASSPTSGRYSYNEQFFGPGTRLTVL.

This chain connects TRBV11-3 to TRBJ2-3; no clear D. The V gene's germline CDR1 is SGHNT and CDR2 YENEEA. The CDR3 covers 12 residues. The V end was cut by 2 bases, the J end by 4 bases, with 4 bases between. CDR3 bases: TGTGCCAGCAGCTTAAGGGCAGATACGCAGTATTTT. This sequence encodes CASSLRADTQYF.

This clone was detected once. V gene TRBV7-8 combines with J gene TRBJ2-5; the D gene is possibly TRBD2 (6 bases). In germline, CDR1 is SGHVS, CDR2 FQNEAQ. The germline V and J ends were trimmed by 9 bases and 5 bases, with 19 bases remaining between them. This CDR3 region has 14 residues. The CDR3 region is CASSFGGRSETQYF. The CDR3 bases are TGTGCCAGTTCGTTTGGAGGGAGGTCGGAGACCCAGTACTTC. The full variable domain, completed using reference TRBV7-8 and TRBJ2-5, is GAGVSQSPRYKVAKRGQDVALRCDPISGHVSLFWYQQALGQGPEFLTYFQNEAQLDKSGLPSDRFFAERPEGSVSTLKIQRTQQEDSAVYLCASSFGGRSETQYFGPGTRLLVL.